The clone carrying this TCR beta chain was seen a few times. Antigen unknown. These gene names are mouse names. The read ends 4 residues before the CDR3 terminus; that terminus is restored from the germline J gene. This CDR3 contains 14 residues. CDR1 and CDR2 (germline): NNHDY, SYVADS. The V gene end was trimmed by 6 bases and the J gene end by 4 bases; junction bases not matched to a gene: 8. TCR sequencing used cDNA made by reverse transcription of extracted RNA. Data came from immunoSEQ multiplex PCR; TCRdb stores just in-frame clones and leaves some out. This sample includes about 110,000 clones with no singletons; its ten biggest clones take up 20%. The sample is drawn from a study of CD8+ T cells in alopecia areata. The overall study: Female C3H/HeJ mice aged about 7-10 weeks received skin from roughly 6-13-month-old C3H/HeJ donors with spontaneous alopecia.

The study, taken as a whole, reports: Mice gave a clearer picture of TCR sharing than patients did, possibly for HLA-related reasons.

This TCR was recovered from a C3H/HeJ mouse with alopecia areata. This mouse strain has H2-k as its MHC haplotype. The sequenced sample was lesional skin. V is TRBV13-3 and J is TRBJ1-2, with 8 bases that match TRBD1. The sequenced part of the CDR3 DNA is TGTGCCAGCACCACAGGGGGGACGGGCTCC. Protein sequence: CASTTGGTGS. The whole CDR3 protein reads CASTTGGTGSDYTF.